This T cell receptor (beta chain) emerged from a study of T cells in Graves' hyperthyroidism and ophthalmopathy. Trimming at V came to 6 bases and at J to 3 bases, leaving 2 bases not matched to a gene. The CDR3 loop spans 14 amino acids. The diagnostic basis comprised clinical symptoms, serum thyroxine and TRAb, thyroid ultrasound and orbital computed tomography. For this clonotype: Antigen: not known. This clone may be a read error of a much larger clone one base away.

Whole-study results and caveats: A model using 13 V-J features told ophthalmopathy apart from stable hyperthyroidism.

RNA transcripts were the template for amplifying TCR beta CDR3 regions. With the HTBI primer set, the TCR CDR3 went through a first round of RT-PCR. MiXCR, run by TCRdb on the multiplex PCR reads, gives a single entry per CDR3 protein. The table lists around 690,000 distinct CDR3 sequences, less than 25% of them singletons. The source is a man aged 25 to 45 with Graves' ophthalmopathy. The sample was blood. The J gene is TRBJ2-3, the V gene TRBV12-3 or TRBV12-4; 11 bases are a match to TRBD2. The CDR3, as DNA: TGTGCCAGCAGAAGACTAGCGGGAACAGATACGCAGTATTTT. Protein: CASRRLAGTDTQYF.